The 31 T cell receptor beta chains presented below share a single source sample, sequenced in a study of T cell responses to AZD1222 COVID-19 vaccine. Here immunoSEQ multiplex PCR was the method, and the copy in TCRdb shows in-frame clones only, minus some. Here the sample spans over 120,000 clones, approximately 88% being singletons. Sample: peripheral blood, taken 28 days after the second dose of the MenACWY control vaccine. These receptors came from an adult who received the MenACWY meningococcal vaccine as a control.

The rearrangement joins TRBV5-1 to TRBJ2-1; 8 positions agree with TRBD2. J lost 7 bases, V lost 4 bases, and 10 bases had no gene match. CDR3 size: 15 residues. CDR1 is SGHRS and CDR2 is YFSETQ in the germline V gene. In nucleotides, the CDR3 is TGCGCCAGCAGCCACGGCGGCGGGAGGACGAATGAGCAGTTCTTC. This gives the protein CASSHGGGRTNEQFF.

This sequence joins TRBV15 and TRBJ1-4, with D maybe TRBD1 (5 bases). With 5 bases removed from V and 7 bases from J, the gap between germline ends came to 11 bases. Germline loops: CDR1 LNHNV, CDR2 YYDKDF (reference sequence). The CDR3 sequence is 13 residues long. This CDR3 reads CATSPGLSEKLFF. The CDR3 DNA sequence: TGTGCCACCAGCCCAGGGTTAAGTGAAAAACTGTTTTTT. The full variable domain, rest sourced from reference TRBV15 and TRBJ1-4, is DAMVIQNPRYQVTQFGKPVTLSCSQTLNHNVMYWYQQKSSQAPKLLFHYYDKDFNNEADTPDNFQSRRPNTSFCFLDIRSPGLGDTAMYLCATSPGLSEKLFFGSGTQLSVL.

The V gene is TRBV30, the J gene TRBJ1-6; D is uncertain. The V end lost 0 bases, the J end lost 10 bases, and 10 bases lay between the germline ends. The CDR3 runs 13 residues. From germline, CDR1 is GTSNPN and CDR2 SVGIG (reference sequence). CDR3 nucleotides: TGTGCCTGGAGTGTATTTGCCGGGTCACCCCTCCACTTT. Amino acid sequence: CAWSVFAGSPLHF.

This clone has only a few counts. The gene calls are TRBV27 and TRBJ2-3; the D gene is possibly TRBD1 (5 bases). This CDR3 comprises 14 residues. V dropped 6 bases and J dropped 6 bases, with 16 bases sitting between them. Germline V gives CDR1 MNHEY, CDR2 SMNVEV (reference sequence). The CDR3 bases are TGTGCCAGCAGCCTAGGGGCGGTGGGGGATACGCAGTATTTT. It is translated as CASSLGAVGDTQYF.

The gene calls are TRBV5-4 and TRBJ2-3; D remains ambiguous. The germline gives CDR1 SGHNT, CDR2 YYREEE (reference sequence). There are 12 residues in the CDR3. Trimming stripped 3 bases from V and 3 bases from J, with 5 bases between. Here the CDR3 DNA reads TGTGCCAGCAGCTACGGAACAGATACGCAGTATTTT. Protein sequence: CASSYGTDTQYF. The whole variable domain, remainder taken from reference TRBV5-4 and TRBJ2-3, is ETGVTQSPTHLIKTRGQQVTLRCSSQSGHNTVSWYQQALGQGPQFIFQYYREEENGRGNFPPRFSGLQFPNYSSELNVNALELDDSALYLCASSYGTDTQYFGPGTRLTVL.

The V call is TRBV9, the J call TRBJ1-2; D remains unclear. This CDR3 region has 13 residues. Germline lookup yields CDR1 SGDLS and CDR2 YYNGEE. Trimming pared 2 bases from V and 4 bases from J, leaving 9 bases between. Here the CDR3 reads CASSVWQSYGYTF. CDR3 coding DNA: TGTGCCAGCAGCGTGTGGCAGTCCTATGGCTACACCTTC. The variable domain in full, with the rest retrieved from reference TRBV9 and TRBJ1-2, is DSGVTQTPKHLITATGQRVTLRCSPRSGDLSVYWYQQSLDQGLQFLIQYYNGEERAKGNILERFSAQQFPDLHSELNLSSLELGDSALYFCASSVWQSYGYTFGSGTRLTVV.

V and J are TRBV2 and TRBJ1-2; D perhaps matches TRBD1 (6 bases). Trimming removed 8 bases from V and 7 bases from J, with 17 bases in between. The CDR3 runs to 13 residues. Per the germline V gene, CDR1 is SNHLY and CDR2 is FYNNEI. The CDR3 reads CASEGGDGLGYTF. CDR3 nucleotide sequence: TGTGCCAGCGAGGGGGGGGACGGCCTTGGCTACACCTTC. Variable domain in full (rest from reference TRBV2 and TRBJ1-2): EPEVTQTPSHQVTQMGQEVILRCVPISNHLYFYWYRQILGQKVEFLVSFYNNEISEKSEIFDDQFSVERPDGSNFTLKIRSTKLEDSAMYFCASEGGDGLGYTFGSGTRLTVV.

The chain employs TRBV20-1 and TRBJ2-5, with D possibly matching TRBD1 (6 bases). Between the trimmed V and J ends, which lost 3 bases and 5 bases, there was a span of 19 bases. The length of the CDR3 is 15 residues. Germline CDR1 reads DFQATT; CDR2 reads SNEGSKA (reference sequence). DNA for the CDR3: TGCAGTGCTAGTGACCGGGACAATGCCTGGGAGACCCAGTACTTC. It yields the protein CSASDRDNAWETQYF.

In nucleotides, the CDR3 is TGTGCCAGCACCCCCGGGACAGGGAATTACTACGAGCAGTACTTC. Amino acids: CASTPGTGNYYEQYF. The chain carries TRBV5-4 and TRBJ2-7; 9 nucleotides agree with TRBD1. V was clipped by 6 bases and J by 3 bases; unmatched bases: 10. Germline loops: CDR1 SGHNT, CDR2 YYREEE (reference sequence). The CDR3 is 15 residues long. Complete variable domain (other parts from reference TRBV5-4 and TRBJ2-7): ETGVTQSPTHLIKTRGQQVTLRCSSQSGHNTVSWYQQALGQGPQFIFQYYREEENGRGNFPPRFSGLQFPNYSSELNVNALELDDSALYLCASTPGTGNYYEQYFGPGTRLTVT.

The genes are TRBV27 and TRBJ2-7, with a weak D call TRBD2 (6 bases). The V and J ends lost 5 bases and 3 bases respectively, with 17 bases between them. The germline V gene encodes CDR1 MNHEY and CDR2 SMNVEV (reference sequence). The CDR3 spans 15 residues. This CDR3 reads CASSPDAGTLYEQYF. DNA for the CDR3: TGTGCCAGCAGTCCCGATGCGGGAACACTCTACGAGCAGTACTTC.

The V and J genes are TRBV11-2 and TRBJ1-2, with D unresolved. Trimming stripped 3 bases from V and 2 bases from J, with 7 bases between. The V gene's germline CDR1 is SGHAT and CDR2 FQNNGV. The CDR3 totals 13 residues. CDR3 region: CASSFDINYGYTF. The DNA for the CDR3 is TGTGCCAGCAGCTTTGATATAAACTATGGCTACACCTTC. Variable domain in full (rest from reference TRBV11-2 and TRBJ1-2): EAGVAQSPRYKIIEKRQSVAFWCNPISGHATLYWYQQILGQGPKLLIQFQNNGVVDDSQLPKDRFSAERLKGVDSTLKIQPAKLEDSAVYLCASSFDINYGYTFGSGTRLTVV.

V gene TRBV7-2 combines with J gene TRBJ1-2; a possible D gene is TRBD1 (6 bases). V gave up 5 bases and J gave up 5 bases, with 18 bases separating them. CDR3 length equals 15 residues. CDR1 is SGHTA, CDR2 FQGNSA, per germline. CDR3 DNA: TGTGCCAGCAGCCCTCCTGTCCCAACAGGGTATGGCTACACCTTC. This sequence encodes CASSPPVPTGYGYTF.

This clone appeared a few times. The J gene is TRBJ1-1, the V gene TRBV5-1; D is uncertain. Trimming cost V 0 bases and J 0 bases, with 9 bases left between them. There are 15 residues in the CDR3. From germline, CDR1 is SGHRS and CDR2 YFSETQ. In DNA, the CDR3 is TGCGCCAGCAGCTTGGACGGATACATGAACACTGAAGCTTTCTTT. This sequence encodes CASSLDGYMNTEAFF.

The J gene is TRBJ2-7, the V gene TRBV28, with D perhaps given as TRBD1 or TRBD2 (5 bases each). This CDR3 region has 14 residues. Trimming removed 5 bases at V and 6 bases at J, with 17 bases between. Germline CDR1 reads MDHEN; CDR2 reads SYDVKM. In DNA, the CDR3 is TGTGCCAGCAGTACTCAAACCGGGACCTCCGAGCAGTACTTC. Translation gives CASSTQTGTSEQYF.

This sequence joins TRBV6-6 and TRBJ1-4; D remains unclear. V was cut by 7 bases and J by 8 bases, with 14 bases left in between. The germline CDR1 and CDR2 sequences are MNHNY and SVGAGI (reference sequence). The CDR3 totals 13 residues. The CDR3 DNA reads as TGTGCCAGCACCCAAGGGCCAACCGAAAAACTGTTTTTT. Protein: CASTQGPTEKLFF.

The rearrangement uses TRBV24-1 and TRBJ1-2; 8 bases align to TRBD1. The CDR3 consists of 14 residues. Trimming took 3 bases from V and 7 from J; bases not matched to a gene: 6. The V gene's germline CDR1 is KGHDR and CDR2 SFDVKD. The CDR3 sequence is CATSDDRGVGGYTF. CDR3 DNA sequence: TGTGCCACCAGTGATGACAGGGGCGTGGGTGGCTACACCTTC.

The J gene is TRBJ1-2, the V gene TRBV4-3, with D tentatively TRBD1 (5 bases). CDR1 is LGHNA, CDR2 YSLEER, per germline. Trimming shortened V by 3 bases and J by 2 bases, and 7 bases separated the two germline ends. This CDR3 spans 13 amino acids. The CDR3 reads CASSQTVNYGYTF. Here the CDR3 DNA reads TGCGCCAGCAGCCAGACAGTAAACTATGGCTACACCTTC.

V usage is TRBV5-6 and J usage is TRBJ1-1; TRBD1 is a possible D gene (5 bases). There are 13 residues in the CDR3. The germline V and J ends were trimmed by 4 bases and 8 bases, with 15 bases remaining between them. Germline loops: CDR1 SGHDT, CDR2 YYEEEE. The CDR3 bases are TGTGCCAGCAGCCGGGGGGGAGCTACAGAAGCTTTCTTT. Its protein is CASSRGGATEAFF.

This chain joins TRBV4-2 and TRBJ1-5; D is uncertain. The CDR3 spans 14 residues. CDR1 is LGHNA, CDR2 YNFKEQ, per germline. V was shortened by 0 bases and J by 3 bases, with 6 bases between the two germline ends. CDR3 in amino acids: CASSQEANNQPQHF. Here the CDR3 DNA reads TGTGCCAGCAGCCAAGAGGCAAACAATCAGCCCCAGCATTTT.

J is TRBJ2-3 and V is TRBV3-1 (or the pseudogene TRBV3-2); TRBD2 matches at 16 bases. V was clipped by 4 bases and J by 8 bases; unmatched bases: 6. From germline, CDR1 is LGHDT and CDR2 YNNKEL (reference sequence). CDR3 length equals 16 residues. The CDR3 spells CASSPGTSGGEGTQYF. In DNA, the CDR3 is TGTGCCAGCAGCCCCGGGACTAGCGGGGGGGAGGGTACGCAGTATTTT.

The genes are TRBV10-3 and TRBJ2-5, with D tentatively TRBD1 (6 bases). Per germline, CDR1 ENHRY and CDR2 SYGVKD. The CDR3 has 14 residues. Between the trimmed V and J ends, which lost 0 bases and 5 bases, there was a span of 10 bases. The CDR3 DNA reads TGTGCCATCAGTGAGTCCAGGGGAGCGGAGACCCAGTACTTC. This encodes CAISESRGAETQYF.

This sequence joins TRBV5-8 and TRBJ1-6; perhaps TRBD1 as D (6 bases). The CDR3 totals 18 residues. The ends were cut back, 1 base at V and 7 bases at J, with 21 bases in the middle. CDR1 and CDR2 (germline): SGHTS, YDEGEE. The CDR3 nucleotides read TGTGCCAGCAGCTTGTCCAGGGGACGAGTCGGGATAAATTCACCCCTCCACTTT. This codes for CASSLSRGRVGINSPLHF.

In this sample, this clone turned up a few times. The chain uses TRBV28 and TRBJ1-1; 7 bases are a match to TRBD1. Germline values: CDR1 MDHEN, CDR2 SYDVKM. The CDR3 consists of 14 residues. V dropped 6 bases and J dropped 1; count of bases not matched to a gene: 5. The DNA for the CDR3 is TGTGCCAGCAGGACCGGGACAGAGAACACTGAAGCTTTCTTT. Translation gives CASRTGTENTEAFF.

The V and J genes are TRBV20-1 and TRBJ1-2; D remains unclear. The CDR3 runs 9 residues. The V and J ends lost 4 bases and 8 bases respectively, with 5 bases between them. Germline lookup yields CDR1 DFQATT and CDR2 SNEGSKA (reference sequence). The CDR3 DNA is TGCAGTGCTACACCCGGCTACACCTTC. The encoded protein is CSATPGYTF.

The chain uses TRBV14 and TRBJ2-2; 7 bases agree with TRBD1. CDR1 is SGHDN and CDR2 is FVKESK in the germline V gene. The CDR3 runs 18 residues. J gave up 3 bases and V 0 bases, and 10 bases lay outside the gene matches. The CDR3 coding sequence is TGTGCCAGCAGCCAAGAGGTTTACCGGGACAGAGACACCGGGGAGCTGTTTTTT. Amino acids: CASSQEVYRDRDTGELFF.

CDR3: CASSLDIHGYTF. The CDR3 DNA follows: TGTGCCAGCAGCTTGGACATCCATGGCTACACCTTC. The V gene is TRBV7-9, the J gene TRBJ1-2; possibly TRBD1 for D (5 bases). V was trimmed by 3 bases and J by 6 bases, leaving 8 bases between them. The CDR3 runs to 12 residues. Germline lookup yields CDR1 SEHNR and CDR2 FQNEAQ (reference sequence).

This chain links TRBV7-6 with TRBJ2-3, with 7 bases matching TRBD2. V lost 5 bases, J lost 6 bases, and 8 bases stayed unmatched. The germline CDR1 and CDR2 sequences are SGHVS and FNYEAQ. The CDR3 runs 14 residues. This CDR3 reads CASSPRAGSDTQYF. DNA for the CDR3: TGTGCCAGCAGCCCACGAGCGGGGTCGGATACGCAGTATTTT.

This chain uses TRBV3-1 (or the pseudogene TRBV3-2) with TRBJ2-3; tentatively, D is TRBD2 (5 bases). Germline V gene data show CDR1 as LGHDT and CDR2 as YNNKEL (reference sequence). V gave up 2 bases and J gave up 0 bases, with 9 bases separating them. The CDR3 loop spans 15 amino acids. The CDR3 here is CASSQRLASTDTQYF. The CDR3 bases are TGTGCCAGCAGCCAACGGCTAGCAAGCACAGATACGCAGTATTTT.

The V and J genes are TRBV5-8 and TRBJ1-1; 7 positions agree with TRBD1. The CDR3 is 16 amino acids. Germline trimming cut 3 bases from V and 4 bases from J; bases unmatched to any gene: 12. CDR1 and CDR2 (germline): SGHTS, YDEGEE. The CDR3 spells CASSWGVQGGGTEAFF. The CDR3 DNA reads TGTGCCAGCAGCTGGGGTGTGCAGGGGGGCGGCACTGAAGCTTTCTTT.

J is TRBJ2-7 and V is TRBV11-3; 8 bases map to TRBD1. The CDR3 runs to 15 residues. Looked up from germline, CDR1 is SGHNT and CDR2 is YENEEA. The V segment lost 4 bases and the J segment 5 bases; nucleotides outside the gene matches: 10. This CDR3 is CASSSTNRGIDEQYF. The DNA of the CDR3 is TGTGCCAGCAGCTCAACAAACAGGGGGATCGACGAGCAGTACTTC.

This chain connects TRBV7-2 to TRBJ1-1, with D tentatively TRBD1 (6 bases). The germline CDR1 and CDR2 sequences are SGHTA and FQGNSA. V lost 5 bases and J lost 3, with 13 bases in between. The CDR3 has 14 residues. For the CDR3, the DNA is TGTGCCAGCAGCCACCGGACAGCGGACACTGAAGCTTTCTTT. Its translation: CASSHRTADTEAFF.